This section outlines one T cell receptor (beta chain) sequence together with its context. This receptor's antigen is unknown. There are no base qualities to consult, and no much larger clone falls within one base. The data derive from a study of blood T cell repertoires in COVID-19 (dated by TCRdb to about 2020). Describing the broader study: Samples covering the acute and convalescent phases of COVID-19 were provided by collaborators in the United States, Italy and Spain. The prospective study material was composed of cDNA or gDNA derived from T cells, B-cell-depleted T cells, or PBMCs. Deeply sampled blood TCRbeta repertoires from subjects exposed to, actively infected with, or recovered from COVID-19 were included in the dataset. A freely available public database, intended as a resource for researchers studying the immune response to SARS-CoV-2, is where the repertoires were released. The samples were drawn from the first 160 participants of the ongoing ImmuneRACE study and from 950 to 1,500 subjects provided by 6 global collaborators. A de-identified subject ID, COVID-19 status, age in years and sex were almost always included in the sample metadata. HLA class I and class II types, where available, came from metadata supplied by the sample provider rather than from assay-based typing. Summary of the overall study and its limitations: The quantity of clinical and demographic metadata differed by source and by participant and was supplied without curation.

The CDR3 covers 14 residues, taking in both the cysteine and the phenylalanine. Solely the CDR3 DNA is kept, with 42 bases framed from the first base. Reading the germline V gene gives CDR1 MNHEY and CDR2 SVGAGI. V gives up 8 bases and J gives up 6 bases, and the segment between their germline ends measures 19 bases. TCRbeta CDR3 regions were amplified from genomic DNA by means of the immunoSEQ Assay, a bias-controlled multiplex PCR. The paper's data handling went like this. The number of nucleated cells in each sample was estimated from the amplification of reference gene primers within the assay. Sequence reads were collapsed and filtered to measure the absolute abundance of every unique TCRbeta CDR3 rearrangement. For each sample, productive Simpson clonality was calculated as the square root of Simpson's diversity index over productive rearrangements. Sourced from immuneACCESS, this table was stored by TCRdb with only in-frame sequences that have V and J called. A share of the clones is absent; for the studies checked, an unresolved V gene accounts for under half, and the remainder has no known explanation. V and J calls and clone size follow that table, whereas D and trimming were derived from the DNA. Across this sample there are tens of thousands of clones, with around 90% seen only once. Of the sample, more than 2.5% is held by the ten largest clones.

The collaborating institutions used their own protocols to collect whole blood in K2EDTA tubes. For TCRbeta analysis, collaborator samples were shipped as frozen whole blood, as isolated PBMCs, or as DNA extracted from either sample type. The chain joins TRBV6-5 to TRBJ1-1; possibly the D gene is TRBD1, per 6 matching bases. The sample consisted of peripheral blood. The sequence derives from a man aged 50 or older with active COVID-19. The CDR3 loop reads CASRRPGDGAEAFF. Read as DNA, the sequence is TGTGCCAGCCGCAGACCAGGGGATGGGGCTGAAGCTTTCTTT.